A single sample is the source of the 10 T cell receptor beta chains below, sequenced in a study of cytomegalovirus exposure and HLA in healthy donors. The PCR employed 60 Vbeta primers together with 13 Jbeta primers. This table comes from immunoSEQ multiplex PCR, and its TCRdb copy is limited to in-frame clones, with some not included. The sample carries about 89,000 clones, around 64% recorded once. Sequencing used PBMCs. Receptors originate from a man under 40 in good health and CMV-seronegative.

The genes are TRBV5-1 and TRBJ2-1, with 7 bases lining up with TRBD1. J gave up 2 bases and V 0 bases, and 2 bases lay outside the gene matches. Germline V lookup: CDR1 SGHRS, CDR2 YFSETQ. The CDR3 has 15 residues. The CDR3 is CASSLEGATYNEQFF. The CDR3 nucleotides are TGCGCCAGCAGCTTGGAGGGGGCCACCTACAATGAGCAGTTCTTC.

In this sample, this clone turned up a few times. The CDR3 DNA follows: TGTGCCAGCAGTGATCCCTTGGGGTCGGGGGGGGACTCGAACACCGGGGAGCTGTTTTTT. Translated, it gives CASSDPLGSGGDSNTGELFF. The V gene is TRBV2, the J gene TRBJ2-2; the match to TRBD2 covers 8 bases. Germline V gene lookup returns CDR1 SNHLY and CDR2 FYNNEI. The CDR3 runs 20 residues. V was clipped by 3 bases and J by 0 bases; unmatched bases: 15.

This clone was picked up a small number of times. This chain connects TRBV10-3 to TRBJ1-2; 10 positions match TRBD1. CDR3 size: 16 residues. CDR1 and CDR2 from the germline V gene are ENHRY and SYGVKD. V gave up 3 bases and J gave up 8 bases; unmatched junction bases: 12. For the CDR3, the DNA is TGTGCCATCAGTGAACTAAGTGGGACAGGGGATAAGGGCTACACCTTC. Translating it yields CAISELSGTGDKGYTF.

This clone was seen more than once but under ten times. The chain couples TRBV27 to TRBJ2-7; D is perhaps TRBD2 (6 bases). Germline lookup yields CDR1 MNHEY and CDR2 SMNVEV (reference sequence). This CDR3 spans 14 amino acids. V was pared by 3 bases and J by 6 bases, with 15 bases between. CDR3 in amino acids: CASSFIGGGGEQYF. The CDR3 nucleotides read TGTGCCAGCAGTTTTATTGGGGGAGGAGGCGAGCAGTACTTC.

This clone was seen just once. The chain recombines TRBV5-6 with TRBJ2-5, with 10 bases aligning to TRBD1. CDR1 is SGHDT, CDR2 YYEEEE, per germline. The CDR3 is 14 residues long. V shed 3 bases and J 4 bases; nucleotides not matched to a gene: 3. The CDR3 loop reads CASSWGQGRETQYF. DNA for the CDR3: TGTGCCAGCAGCTGGGGACAGGGGAGAGAGACCCAGTACTTC.

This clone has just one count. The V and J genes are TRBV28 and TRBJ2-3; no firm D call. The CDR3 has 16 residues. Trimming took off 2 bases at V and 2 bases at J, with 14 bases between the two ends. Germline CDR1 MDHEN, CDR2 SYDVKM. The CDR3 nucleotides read TGTGCCAGCAGTTTACAGGCCAATCCGTCCACAGATACGCAGTATTTT. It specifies CASSLQANPSTDTQYF.

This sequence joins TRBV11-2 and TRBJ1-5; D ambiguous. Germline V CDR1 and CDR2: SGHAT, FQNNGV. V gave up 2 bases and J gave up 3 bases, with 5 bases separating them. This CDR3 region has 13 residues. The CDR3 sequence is CASSLRLNQPQHF. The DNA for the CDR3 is TGTGCCAGCAGCTTACGACTCAATCAGCCCCAGCATTTT. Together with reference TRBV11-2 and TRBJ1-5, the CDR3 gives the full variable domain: EAGVAQSPRYKIIEKRQSVAFWCNPISGHATLYWYQQILGQGPKLLIQFQNNGVVDDSQLPKDRFSAERLKGVDSTLKIQPAKLEDSAVYLCASSLRLNQPQHFGDGTRLSIL.

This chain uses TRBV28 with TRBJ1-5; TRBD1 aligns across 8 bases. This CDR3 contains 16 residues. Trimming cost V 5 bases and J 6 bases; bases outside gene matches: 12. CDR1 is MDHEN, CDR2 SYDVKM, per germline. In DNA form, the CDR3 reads TGTGCCAGCAGTCCCCTCGTCGGGACAGGCCCTCAGCCCCAGCATTTT. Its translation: CASSPLVGTGPQPQHF.

The CDR3 sequence: CASSLDRNSYEQYF. The CDR3 nucleotides read TGTGCCAGCAGCTTGGACAGGAATAGTTACGAGCAGTACTTC. V gene TRBV5-6 combines with J gene TRBJ2-7; D is perhaps TRBD1 (5 bases). The CDR3 contains 14 residues. Germline V gene sequence: CDR1 SGHDT, CDR2 YYEEEE. Trimming removed 0 bases from V and 4 bases from J, with 11 bases in between.

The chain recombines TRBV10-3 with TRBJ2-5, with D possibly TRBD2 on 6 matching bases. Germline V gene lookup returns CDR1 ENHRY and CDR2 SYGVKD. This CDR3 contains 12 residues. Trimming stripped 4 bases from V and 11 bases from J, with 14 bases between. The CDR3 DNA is TGTGCCATCAGTGCGACTAGGTCGGAGCAGTACTTC. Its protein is CAISATRSEQYF.